A single sample gave rise to the 15 T cell receptor beta chains below, sequenced in a study of T cell responses to AZD1222 COVID-19 vaccine. Repertoires were generated with immunoSEQ multiplex PCR, while TCRdb's copy carries only in-frame clones and drops some. The sample lists 80,000 or so clones; around 90% were seen once. Sequenced material: peripheral blood, taken on day 0 of AZD1222 vaccination. The receptors derive from an adult in good health.

The rearrangement links TRBV10-3 to TRBJ1-1; weak D call: TRBD1 (5 bases). From germline, CDR1 is ENHRY and CDR2 SYGVKD. V was pared by 4 bases and J by 2 bases, with 8 bases between. The CDR3 length is 13 residues. DNA for the CDR3: TGTGCCATCAGTGCCAGGGACAACACTGAAGCTTTCTTT. Translation: CAISARDNTEAFF.

The chain recombines TRBV7-9 with TRBJ2-7, with 7 positions matching TRBD1. The CDR3 sequence is 14 residues long. The V segment lost 5 bases and the J segment 6 bases; nucleotides outside the gene matches: 10. Germline assignment: CDR1 SEHNR and CDR2 FQNEAQ (reference sequence). CDR3 coding DNA: TGTGCCAGCAGCGCTGACAGGGTTCACCTCGAGCAGTACTTC. This codes for CASSADRVHLEQYF.

The gene calls are TRBV19 and TRBJ1-2; D remains unclear. V was shortened by 5 bases and J by 2 bases, with 9 bases between the two germline ends. The CDR3 contains 13 residues. From germline, CDR1 is LNHDA and CDR2 SQIVND (reference sequence). CDR3 protein: CASSWAVNYGYTF. The CDR3 bases are TGTGCCAGTAGTTGGGCAGTGAACTATGGCTACACCTTC. Full variable domain (outside the CDR3, taken from reference TRBV19 and TRBJ1-2): DGGITQSPKYLFRKEGQNVTLSCEQNLNHDAMYWYRQDPGQGLRLIYYSQIVNDFQKGDIAEGYSVSREKKESFPLTVTSAQKNPTAFYLCASSWAVNYGYTFGSGTRLTVV.

The chain is built from TRBV7-2 and TRBJ1-2; D might be TRBD1 (6 bases). V was clipped by 5 bases and J by 4 bases, with 17 bases between them. CDR3 length equals 15 residues. The germline gives CDR1 SGHTA, CDR2 FQGNSA. In nucleotides, the CDR3 is TGTGCCAGCAGCCCCTGGGGCAGGGGTACCTATGGCTACACCTTC. Translated, it gives CASSPWGRGTYGYTF.

The chain uses TRBV6-4 and TRBJ2-7; the match to TRBD2 covers 9 bases. The CDR3 sequence is 14 residues long. With V trimmed by 3 bases and J by 4 bases, 4 bases remained unmatched. Germline V gives CDR1 MRHNA, CDR2 SNTAGT. CDR3 amino acids: CASSESSGAYEQYF. As DNA, the CDR3 is TGTGCCAGCAGTGAGTCTAGCGGGGCGTACGAGCAGTACTTC.

The rearrangement uses TRBV7-9 and TRBJ2-4; D is unclear. The germline V and J ends were trimmed by 3 bases and 6 bases, with 6 bases remaining between them. There are 12 residues in the CDR3. Germline V gene lookup returns CDR1 SEHNR and CDR2 FQNEAQ (reference sequence). The CDR3, as DNA: TGTGCCAGCAGCTTGGGTGGAAACATTCAGTACTTC. Amino acid sequence: CASSLGGNIQYF. Looking up the rest from reference TRBV7-9 and TRBJ2-4 gives the full variable domain: DTGVSQNPRHKITKRGQNVTFRCDPISEHNRLYWYRQTLGQGPEFLTYFQNEAQLEKSRLLSDRFSAERPKGSFSTLEIQRTEQGDSAMYLCASSLGGNIQYFGAGTRLSVL.

The chain recombines TRBV3-1 (or the pseudogene TRBV3-2) with TRBJ1-1; a weak D match, TRBD1 (5 bases). Trimming shortened V by 1 base and J by 4 bases, and 7 bases separated the two germline ends. Per germline, CDR1 LGHDT and CDR2 YNNKEL (reference sequence). The CDR3 spans 13 residues. CDR3 in amino acids: CASSQAGLTEAFF. The CDR3 DNA reads as TGTGCCAGCAGCCAAGCAGGGCTCACTGAAGCTTTCTTT.

The count of this clone is one. V and J are TRBV5-8 and TRBJ1-4; tentative D call: TRBD1 (5 bases). Trimming pared 7 bases from V and 8 bases from J, leaving 15 bases between. CDR3 length equals 13 residues. The V gene's germline CDR1 is SGHTS and CDR2 YDEGEE. This CDR3 is CASHRDVREKLFF. DNA of the CDR3: TGTGCCAGCCACCGGGACGTCAGAGAAAAACTGTTTTTT.

The rearrangement uses TRBV28 and TRBJ1-5; D gene uncertain. The CDR3 loop spans 14 amino acids. V was clipped by 5 bases and J by 10 bases, with 18 bases between them. The V gene's germline CDR1 is MDHEN and CDR2 SYDVKM. The CDR3 DNA reads as TGTGCCAGCAGTACTCCACCAGGACTCGGCCCCCAGCATTTT. As protein: CASSTPPGLGPQHF.

The V gene is TRBV10-1, the J gene TRBJ1-3; a weak D match, TRBD1 (6 bases). Germline V CDR1 and CDR2: WNHNN, SYGVQD (reference sequence). CDR3 size: 14 residues. V gave up 5 bases and J gave up 1 base, with 9 bases separating them. Written as DNA, the CDR3 is TGCGCCAGCAGTCCAGGGGTGTCTGGAAACACCATATATTTT. Translating gives CASSPGVSGNTIYF.

This chain connects TRBV7-3 to TRBJ1-6; weak D call: TRBD1 (6 bases). The CDR3 spans 13 residues. Trimming stripped 5 bases from V and 9 bases from J, with 11 bases between. The V gene's germline CDR1 is SGHTA and CDR2 FQGTGA. The CDR3 loop is CASSKDSVSPLHF. The DNA for the CDR3 is TGTGCCAGCAGCAAGGACAGTGTTTCACCCCTCCACTTT.

The V call is TRBV29-1, the J call TRBJ2-7, with 8 bases matching TRBD1. The V and J ends lost 4 bases and 1 base, in that order; junction bases with no gene match: 6. The CDR3 spans 14 residues. In germline, CDR1 is SQVTM, CDR2 ANQGSEA. CDR3 bases: TGCAGCGTTGCCCGGACAGGGCCATCCTACGAGCAGTACTTC. It codes for CSVARTGPSYEQYF.

The chain couples TRBV15 to TRBJ1-3; TRBD1 might be the D (6 bases). The CDR3 loop spans 18 amino acids. Germline V gene data show CDR1 as LNHNV and CDR2 as YYDKDF (reference sequence). Trimming removed 6 bases from V and 2 bases from J, with 23 bases in between. The CDR3 region is CATRVQGSSVLPGNTIYF. The CDR3 region has the DNA TGTGCCACCAGGGTACAGGGTAGCTCCGTTCTTCCTGGAAACACCATATATTTT. The whole variable domain, filled in from reference TRBV15 and TRBJ1-3, reads DAMVIQNPRYQVTQFGKPVTLSCSQTLNHNVMYWYQQKSSQAPKLLFHYYDKDFNNEADTPDNFQSRRPNTSFCFLDIRSPGLGDTAMYLCATRVQGSSVLPGNTIYFGEGSWLTVV.

The rearrangement links TRBV4-3 to TRBJ1-2; a possible D gene is TRBD1 (6 bases). CDR1 LGHNA and CDR2 YSLEER come from the germline V gene. CDR3 size: 16 residues. V shed 0 bases and J shed 2 bases, with 13 bases lying between them. Here the CDR3 reads CASSQDTQGRNYGYTF. CDR3 coding DNA: TGCGCCAGCAGCCAAGATACCCAGGGGAGAAACTATGGCTACACCTTC.

The chain joins TRBV29-1 to TRBJ1-4, with D perhaps matching TRBD1 (5 bases). V shed 5 bases and J shed 0 bases, with 13 bases lying between them. The CDR3 extends over 15 amino acids. Per germline, CDR1 SQVTM and CDR2 ANQGSEA. CDR3 nucleotides: TGCAGCGTTTTGGGACCTATTGCAACTAATGAAAAACTGTTTTTT. This gives the protein CSVLGPIATNEKLFF.